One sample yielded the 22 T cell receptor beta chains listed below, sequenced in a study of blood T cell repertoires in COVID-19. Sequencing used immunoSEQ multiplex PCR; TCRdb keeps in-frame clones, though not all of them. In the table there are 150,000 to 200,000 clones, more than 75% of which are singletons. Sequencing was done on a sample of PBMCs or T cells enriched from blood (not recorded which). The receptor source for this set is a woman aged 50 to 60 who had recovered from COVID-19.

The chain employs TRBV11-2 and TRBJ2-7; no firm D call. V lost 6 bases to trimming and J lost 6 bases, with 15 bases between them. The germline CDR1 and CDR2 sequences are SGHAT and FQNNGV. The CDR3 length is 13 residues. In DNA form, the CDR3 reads TGTGCCAGCAGTCCCCCCCACTTCGGCGAGCAGTACTTC. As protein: CASSPPHFGEQYF.

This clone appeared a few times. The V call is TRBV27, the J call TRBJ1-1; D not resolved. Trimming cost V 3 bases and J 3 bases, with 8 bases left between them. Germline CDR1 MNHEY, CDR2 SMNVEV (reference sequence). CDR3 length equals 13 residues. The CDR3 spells CASSFKRDTEAFF. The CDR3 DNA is TGTGCCAGCAGTTTTAAACGGGACACTGAAGCTTTCTTT.

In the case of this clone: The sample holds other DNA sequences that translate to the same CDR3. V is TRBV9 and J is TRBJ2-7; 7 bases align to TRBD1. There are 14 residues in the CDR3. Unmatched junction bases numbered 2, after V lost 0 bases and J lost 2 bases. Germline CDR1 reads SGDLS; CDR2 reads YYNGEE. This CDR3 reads CASSVGTGTYEQYF. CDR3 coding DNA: TGTGCCAGCAGCGTAGGGACAGGAACCTACGAGCAGTACTTC.

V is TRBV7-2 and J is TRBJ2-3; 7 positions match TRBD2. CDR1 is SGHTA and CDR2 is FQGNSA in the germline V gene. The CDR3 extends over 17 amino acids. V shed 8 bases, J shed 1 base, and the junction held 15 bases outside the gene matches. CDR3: CASGFRLLAEGTDTQYF. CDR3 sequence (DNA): TGTGCCAGCGGATTCCGACTTCTAGCGGAGGGCACAGATACGCAGTATTTT. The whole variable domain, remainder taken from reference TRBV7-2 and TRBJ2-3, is GAGVSQSPSNKVTEKGKDVELRCDPISGHTALYWYRQSLGQGLEFLIYFQGNSAPDKSGLPSDRFSAERTGGSVSTLTIQRTQQEDSAVYLCASGFRLLAEGTDTQYFGPGTRLTVL.

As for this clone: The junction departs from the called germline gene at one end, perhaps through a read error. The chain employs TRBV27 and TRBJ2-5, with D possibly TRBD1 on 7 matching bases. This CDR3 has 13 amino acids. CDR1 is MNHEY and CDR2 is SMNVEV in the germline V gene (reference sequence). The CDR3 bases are TGTGCCAGCAGTCCGCGGGACAGCGAGATCCAGTACTTC. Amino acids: CASSPRDSEIQYF.

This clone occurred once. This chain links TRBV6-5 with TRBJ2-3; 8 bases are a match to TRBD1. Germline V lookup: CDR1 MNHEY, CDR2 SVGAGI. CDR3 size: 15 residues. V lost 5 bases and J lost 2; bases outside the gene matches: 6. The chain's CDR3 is CASSLTGGNTDTQYF. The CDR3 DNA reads TGTGCCAGCAGTCTCACAGGGGGTAACACAGATACGCAGTATTTT.

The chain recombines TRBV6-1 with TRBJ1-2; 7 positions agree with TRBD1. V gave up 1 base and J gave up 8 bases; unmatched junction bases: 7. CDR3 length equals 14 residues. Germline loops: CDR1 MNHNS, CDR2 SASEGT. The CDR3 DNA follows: TGTGCCAGCAGTGAAGTGGCAGGGGGTAGGGGCTACACCTTC. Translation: CASSEVAGGRGYTF.

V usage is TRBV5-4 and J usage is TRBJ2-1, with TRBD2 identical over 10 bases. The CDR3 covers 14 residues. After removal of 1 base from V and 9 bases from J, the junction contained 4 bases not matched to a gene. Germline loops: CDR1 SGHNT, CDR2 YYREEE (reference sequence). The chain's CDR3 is CASSLRLAGVEQFF. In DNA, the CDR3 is TGTGCCAGCAGCTTGCGGCTAGCGGGAGTTGAGCAGTTCTTC. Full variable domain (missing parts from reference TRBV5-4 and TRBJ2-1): ETGVTQSPTHLIKTRGQQVTLRCSSQSGHNTVSWYQQALGQGPQFIFQYYREEENGRGNFPPRFSGLQFPNYSSELNVNALELDDSALYLCASSLRLAGVEQFFGPGTRLTVL.

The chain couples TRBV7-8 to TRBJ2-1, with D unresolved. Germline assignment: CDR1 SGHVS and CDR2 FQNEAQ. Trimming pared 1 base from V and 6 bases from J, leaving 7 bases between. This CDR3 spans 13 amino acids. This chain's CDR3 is CASSLGASNEQFF. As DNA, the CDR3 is TGTGCCAGCAGCTTAGGGGCCAGCAATGAGCAGTTCTTC.

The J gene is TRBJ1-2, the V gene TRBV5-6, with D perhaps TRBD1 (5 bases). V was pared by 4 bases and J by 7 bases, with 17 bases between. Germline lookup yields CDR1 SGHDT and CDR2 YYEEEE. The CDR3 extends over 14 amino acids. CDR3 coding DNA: TGTGCCAGCAGCGCCGGGACTGGGAGAGGTGGCTACACCTTC. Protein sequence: CASSAGTGRGGYTF.

The CDR3 sequence: CASSQDTSGRDTQYF. DNA for the CDR3: TGTGCCAGCAGCCAAGATACTAGCGGGAGAGATACGCAGTATTTT. The V call is TRBV4-2, the J call TRBJ2-3; the match to TRBD2 covers 11 bases. Germline V CDR1 and CDR2: LGHNA, YNFKEQ. This CDR3 comprises 15 residues. The J segment lost 5 bases and the V segment lost 0 bases, leaving 1 base of the junction unmatched.

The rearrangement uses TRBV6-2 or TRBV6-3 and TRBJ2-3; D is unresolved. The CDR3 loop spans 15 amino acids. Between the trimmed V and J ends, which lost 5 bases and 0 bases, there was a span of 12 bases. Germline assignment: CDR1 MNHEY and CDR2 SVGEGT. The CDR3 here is CASSPLLTSTDTQYF. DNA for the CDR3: TGTGCCAGCAGTCCCCTTCTCACTAGCACAGATACGCAGTATTTT.

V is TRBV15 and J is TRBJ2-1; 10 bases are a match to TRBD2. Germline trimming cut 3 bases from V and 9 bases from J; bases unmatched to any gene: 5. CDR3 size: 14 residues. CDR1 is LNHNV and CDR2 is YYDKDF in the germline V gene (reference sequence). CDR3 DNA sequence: TGTGCCACCAGCAGGCTAGCGGGAGTGGTTGAGCAGTTCTTC. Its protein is CATSRLAGVVEQFF.

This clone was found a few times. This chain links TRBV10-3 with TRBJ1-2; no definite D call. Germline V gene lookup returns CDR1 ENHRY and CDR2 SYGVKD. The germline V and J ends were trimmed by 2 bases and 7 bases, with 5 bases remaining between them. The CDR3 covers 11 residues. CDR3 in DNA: TGTGCCATCAGTGAGACAGTTGGCTACACCTTC. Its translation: CAISETVGYTF.

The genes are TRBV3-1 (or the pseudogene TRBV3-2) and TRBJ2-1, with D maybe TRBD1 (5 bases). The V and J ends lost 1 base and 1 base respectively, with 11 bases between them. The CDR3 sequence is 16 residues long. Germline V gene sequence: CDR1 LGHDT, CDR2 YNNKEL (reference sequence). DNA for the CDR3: TGTGCCAGCAGCCAAGGTCGGGCAGGGTCCTACAATGAGCAGTTCTTC. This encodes CASSQGRAGSYNEQFF.

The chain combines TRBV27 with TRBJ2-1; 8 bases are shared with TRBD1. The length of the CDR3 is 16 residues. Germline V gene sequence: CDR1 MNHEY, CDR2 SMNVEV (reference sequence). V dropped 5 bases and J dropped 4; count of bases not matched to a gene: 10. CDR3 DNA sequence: TGTGCCAGCAGTATGGTAGGGGACAGGACTTACAATGAGCAGTTCTTC. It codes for CASSMVGDRTYNEQFF.

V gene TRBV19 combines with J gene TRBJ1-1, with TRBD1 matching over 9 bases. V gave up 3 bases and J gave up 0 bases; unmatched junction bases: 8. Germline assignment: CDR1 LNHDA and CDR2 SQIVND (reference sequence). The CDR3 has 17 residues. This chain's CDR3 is CASSITWTGAMNTEAFF. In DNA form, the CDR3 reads TGTGCCAGTAGTATTACGTGGACAGGGGCCATGAACACTGAAGCTTTCTTT.

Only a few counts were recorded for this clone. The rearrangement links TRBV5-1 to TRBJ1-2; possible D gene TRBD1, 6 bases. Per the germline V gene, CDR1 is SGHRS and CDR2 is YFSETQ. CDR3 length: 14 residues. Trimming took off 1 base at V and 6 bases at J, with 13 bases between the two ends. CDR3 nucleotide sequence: TGCGCCAGCAGCTTGACAGACTCAGGGGATGGCTACACCTTC. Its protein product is CASSLTDSGDGYTF.

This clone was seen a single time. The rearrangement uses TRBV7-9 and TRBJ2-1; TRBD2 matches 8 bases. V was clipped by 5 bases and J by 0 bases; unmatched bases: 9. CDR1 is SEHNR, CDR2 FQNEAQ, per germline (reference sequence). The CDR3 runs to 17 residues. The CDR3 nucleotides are TGTGCCAGCAGCCCTGCGGGAGGCCAGAGCTCCTACAATGAGCAGTTCTTC. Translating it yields CASSPAGGQSSYNEQFF. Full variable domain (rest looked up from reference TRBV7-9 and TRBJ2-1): DTGVSQNPRHKITKRGQNVTFRCDPISEHNRLYWYRQTLGQGPEFLTYFQNEAQLEKSRLLSDRFSAERPKGSFSTLEIQRTEQGDSAMYLCASSPAGGQSSYNEQFFGPGTRLTVL.

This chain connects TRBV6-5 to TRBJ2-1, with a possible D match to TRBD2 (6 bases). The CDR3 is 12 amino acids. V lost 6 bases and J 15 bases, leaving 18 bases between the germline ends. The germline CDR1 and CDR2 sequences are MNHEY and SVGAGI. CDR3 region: CASRLGLRDRFF. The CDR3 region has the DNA TGTGCCAGCAGATTGGGACTCCGGGACCGGTTCTTC.

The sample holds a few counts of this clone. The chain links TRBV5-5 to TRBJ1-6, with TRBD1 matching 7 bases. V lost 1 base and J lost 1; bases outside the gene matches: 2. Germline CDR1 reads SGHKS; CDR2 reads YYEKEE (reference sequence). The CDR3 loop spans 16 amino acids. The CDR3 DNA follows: TGTGCCAGCAGCTTGAACAGGGGATCCTATAATTCACCCCTCCACTTT. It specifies CASSLNRGSYNSPLHF.

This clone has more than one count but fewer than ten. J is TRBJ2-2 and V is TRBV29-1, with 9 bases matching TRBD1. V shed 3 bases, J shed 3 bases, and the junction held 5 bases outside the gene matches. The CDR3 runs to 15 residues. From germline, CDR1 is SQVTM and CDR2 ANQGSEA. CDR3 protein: CSVDMGQGHTGELFF. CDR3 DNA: TGCAGCGTTGATATGGGACAGGGACACACCGGGGAGCTGTTTTTT.